Shown below are 24 T cell receptor beta chains from a single sample sequenced in a study of monozygotic twins with inflammatory bowel disease. TCRdb re-called the 5' RACE reads and catalogs CDR3 proteins one per entry, DNA excluded. The table counts around 220,000 distinct CDR3 sequences; 7.5% to 8% lies in the top ten. The sequenced sample was blood. The receptors stem from a human donor with ulcerative colitis or Crohn's disease, or a healthy co-twin of an affected twin (not recorded which).

The rearrangement joins TRBV29-1 to TRBJ2-4; TCRdb names TRBD1, which stays unverified in the absence of DNA. The CDR3 loop spans 11 amino acids. From germline, CDR1 is SQVTM and CDR2 ANQGSEA. The CDR3 loop is CSATRDTIQYF.

The genes are TRBV5-1 and TRBJ2-1; TCRdb designates TRBD1, a call that cannot be tested without DNA. The CDR3 has 14 residues. Looked up from germline, CDR1 is SGHRS and CDR2 is YFSETQ. The CDR3 is CASSPDRVRSEQFF.

CDR3 amino acids: CASSPNRARNTEAFF. The chain couples TRBV5-6 to TRBJ1-1; lacking DNA, the TRBD1 call made by TCRdb goes unchecked. CDR1 SGHDT and CDR2 YYEEEE come from the germline V gene. The CDR3 is made up of 15 amino acids.

The V and J genes are TRBV12-3 or TRBV12-4 and TRBJ1-1. The CDR3 covers 12 residues. The CDR3 spells CASSSIGSGAFF.

The chain is built from TRBV10-3 and TRBJ1-3; as DNA is missing, the TRBD1 call by TCRdb cannot be tested. The CDR3 consists of 14 residues. Germline-derived CDR1 and CDR2 are ENHRY and SYGVKD. The CDR3 sequence: CAIRKDRAGNTIYF.

The rearrangement uses TRBV2 and TRBJ2-3. The CDR3 length is 13 residues. Germline V gene sequence: CDR1 SNHLY, CDR2 FYNNEI. CDR3 sequence reads: CASSESETDTQYF.

This rearrangement joins TRBV5-1 to TRBJ2-1. Germline CDR1 and CDR2: SGHRS and YFSETQ. The CDR3 covers 15 residues. CDR3 residues: CASSLGAVRYNEQFF.

The CDR3: CASSYSGQGISYEQYF. This chain connects TRBV6-5 to TRBJ2-7; lacking DNA, the TRBD1 call made by TCRdb goes unchecked. The CDR3 has 16 amino acids. Germline V lookup: CDR1 MNHEY, CDR2 SVGAGI.

This sequence joins TRBV5-5 and TRBJ2-1. The germline CDR1 and CDR2 sequences are SGHKS and YYEKEE (reference sequence). CDR3 size: 16 residues. CDR3: CASSLSDRPHYNEQFF.

The gene calls are TRBV29-1 and TRBJ1-3. Germline values: CDR1 SQVTM, CDR2 ANQGSEA. There are 13 residues in the CDR3. The CDR3 loop is CSVGIGTGNTIYF.

CDR3 residues: CASSTLGGGQETQYF. The chain joins TRBV6-1 to TRBJ2-5; TCRdb's assignment of TRBD2 cannot be checked, as there is no DNA. The CDR3 sequence is 15 residues long. Germline V gene lookup returns CDR1 MNHNS and CDR2 SASEGT.

The gene calls are TRBV7-9 and TRBJ1-1; the TRBD1 assignment by TCRdb is unverifiable without DNA. This CDR3 comprises 13 residues. Germline V CDR1 and CDR2: SEHNR, FQNEAQ (reference sequence). This CDR3 is CASKGQGNTEAFF.

This chain uses TRBV7-9 with TRBJ2-7. The CDR3 is 15 amino acids. Per germline, CDR1 SEHNR and CDR2 FQNEAQ (reference sequence). The CDR3 spells CASSLGAEPSYEQYF.

J is TRBJ2-3 and V is TRBV19; TCRdb reports TRBD1, a call that lacks DNA to check it against. The CDR3 has 13 amino acids. Germline values: CDR1 LNHDA, CDR2 SQIVND (reference sequence). CDR3 sequence: CASTDSYTDTQYF.

This chain uses TRBV27 with TRBJ1-6; TCRdb's D gene call, TRBD1, goes unchecked for lack of DNA. Germline V gene lookup returns CDR1 MNHEY and CDR2 SMNVEV (reference sequence). The CDR3 is 15 residues long. CDR3 sequence: CASTLSLRAHSPLHF.

The V call is TRBV5-1, the J call TRBJ1-1. Germline CDR1 and CDR2: SGHRS and YFSETQ. The CDR3 consists of 15 residues. CDR3 sequence: CASSLGPNLNTEAFF.

The rearrangement joins TRBV5-4 to TRBJ2-5; TCRdb proposes TRBD1, but this gene call is untestable without DNA. CDR1 SGHNT and CDR2 YYREEE come from the germline V gene (reference sequence). The CDR3 loop spans 16 amino acids. This CDR3 is CASSFKPGHVQETQYF.

This sequence joins TRBV7-9 and TRBJ1-3. Per germline, CDR1 SEHNR and CDR2 FQNEAQ (reference sequence). CDR3 length: 17 residues. CDR3 protein: CASSFLSYSSSGNTIYF.

The genes are TRBV7-6 and TRBJ1-1; the TRBD1 assignment by TCRdb is unverifiable without DNA. CDR3 length: 17 residues. CDR1 SGHVS and CDR2 FNYEAQ come from the germline V gene. CDR3: CASSLAPAGDLNTEAFF.

The chain is built from TRBV4-3 and TRBJ2-1. The length of the CDR3 is 14 residues. The germline V gene has CDR1 LGHNA and CDR2 YSLEER. The CDR3 region is CASSQGSLGDEQFF.

CDR3: CASSRATENYGYTF. The chain has TRBV5-1 and TRBJ1-2; TCRdb names TRBD1, which stays unverified in the absence of DNA. CDR3 length equals 14 residues. Germline-derived CDR1 and CDR2 are SGHRS and YFSETQ.

This rearrangement joins TRBV6-5 to TRBJ2-1; absent DNA, TCRdb's TRBD1 call cannot be checked. Germline-derived CDR1 and CDR2 are MNHEY and SVGAGI. The CDR3 is 13 residues long. The CDR3 spells CASSPDSYNEQFF.

The V gene is TRBV18, the J gene TRBJ2-1. The CDR3 covers 12 residues. The germline V gene encodes CDR1 KGHSH and CDR2 LQKENI. This CDR3 is CASSPVPNEQFF.

CDR3 sequence: CASSTGRITDTQYF. J is TRBJ2-3 and V is TRBV5-1; the D call of TRBD1 rests on TCRdb alone, since no DNA is present to check it. The V gene's germline CDR1 is SGHRS and CDR2 YFSETQ. The CDR3 runs to 14 residues.